Below, 23 T cell receptor beta chains from the same sample are listed, as sequenced in a study of OX40 agonist ivuxolimab in advanced cancers. Assay: immunoSEQ multiplex PCR; the TCRdb copy retains only in-frame clones and omits some. The sample has tens of thousands of clones; over 80% are singletons. The source material was CD4+ or CD8+ T cells sorted from blood, sampled in a trial of the OX40 agonist ivuxolimab. These receptors originate from an adult with an advanced solid tumor such as melanoma, head and neck, liver or kidney cancer.

The chain joins TRBV27 to TRBJ2-4; 10 bases map to TRBD1. J gave up 8 bases and V 6 bases, and 16 bases lay outside the gene matches. Germline CDR1 is MNHEY and CDR2 is SMNVEV (reference sequence). This CDR3 is built from 17 residues. In nucleotides, the CDR3 is TGTGCCAGCAGGAAAACAGCGACAGGGGGCACGTGGGACATTCAGTACTTC. Amino acid sequence: CASRKTATGGTWDIQYF.

This rearrangement joins TRBV21-1 to TRBJ1-2; TRBD1, the table's D call, was not compared with the DNA. TRBV21-1 has pseudogene status. The CDR3 spans 15 residues. Here the CDR3 reads CASSPRDRGSCGYTF. The CDR3 nucleotides are TGTGCCAGCAGCCCCCGGGACAGAGGATCATGTGGCTACACCTTC.

This rearrangement joins TRBV19 to TRBJ2-7, with 7 bases fitting TRBD1. The CDR3 has 14 residues. Germline CDR1 and CDR2: LNHDA and SQIVND (reference sequence). V lost 5 bases, J lost 6 bases, and 10 bases stayed unmatched. The CDR3 coding sequence is TGTGCCAGTAGTCCGTGGACAGGAGGACGCGAGCAGTACTTC. Its protein product is CASSPWTGGREQYF.

This clone was detected only once. This rearrangement joins TRBV7-6 to TRBJ2-6; 16 bases are a match to TRBD2. This CDR3 contains 22 residues. J gave up 0 bases and V 5 bases, and 13 bases lay outside the gene matches. Germline CDR1 and CDR2: SGHVS and FNYEAQ. The DNA of the CDR3 is TGTGCCAGCAGCCACGGGACTAGCGGGAGGGGTATCGATCTCTCTGGGGCCAACGTCCTGACTTTC. It is translated as CASSHGTSGRGIDLSGANVLTF.

The V gene is TRBV2, the J gene TRBJ2-7, with 8 bases that match TRBD2. V trimming: 8 bases; J trimming: 1 base; junction bases outside the gene matches: 10. Germline lookup yields CDR1 SNHLY and CDR2 FYNNEI. The CDR3 consists of 15 residues. CDR3 bases: TGTGCCAGCGCGGGGTTGGCGGGAGGTTCCTACGAGCAGTACTTC. Translated, it gives CASAGLAGGSYEQYF.

This clone was seen only a few times. The chain has TRBV30 and TRBJ1-1; no definite D call. The CDR3 covers 13 residues. V was trimmed by 4 bases and J by 0 bases, leaving 9 bases between them. The V gene's germline CDR1 is GTSNPN and CDR2 SVGIG (reference sequence). CDR3 region: CAWKVGLNTEAFF. Here the CDR3 DNA reads TGTGCCTGGAAGGTCGGCTTGAACACTGAAGCTTTCTTT.

The chain joins TRBV7-9 to TRBJ1-2, with a tentative D call TRBD1 (5 bases). Trimming took 4 bases from V and 3 from J, leaving 9 bases between them. The CDR3 is made up of 13 amino acids. Germline-derived CDR1 and CDR2 are SEHNR and FQNEAQ (reference sequence). The DNA for the CDR3 is TGTGCCAGCAGCTCCGGGACTTACTATGGCTACACCTTC. Translating gives CASSSGTYYGYTF.

The CDR3 is CASKETGEGGELFF. The CDR3 region has the DNA TGTGCCAGCAAGGAGACAGGGGAGGGCGGGGAGCTGTTTTTT. The V gene is TRBV6-6, the J gene TRBJ2-2; D perhaps matches TRBD1 (8 bases). The CDR3 extends over 14 amino acids. V lost 7 bases and J 7 bases, leaving 16 bases between the germline ends. CDR1 is MNHNY and CDR2 is SVGAGI in the germline V gene (reference sequence).

The V and J genes are TRBV6-5 and TRBJ1-5; D is perhaps TRBD1 (6 bases). The CDR3 has 15 amino acids. CDR1 and CDR2 (germline): MNHEY, SVGAGI. Trimming cost V 6 bases and J 4 bases, with 16 bases left between them. The CDR3 region is CASRPTGQRNQPQHF. For the CDR3, the DNA is TGTGCCAGCAGACCTACCGGACAGCGTAATCAGCCCCAGCATTTT.

The chain recombines TRBV18 with TRBJ2-1, with D tentatively TRBD2 (5 bases). The germline V and J ends were trimmed by 4 bases and 7 bases, with 14 bases remaining between them. The germline gives CDR1 KGHSH, CDR2 LQKENI. This CDR3 has 14 amino acids. CDR3 DNA: TGTGCCAGCTCACTTGGGGATCGAGGGAATGAGCAGTTCTTC. This gives the protein CASSLGDRGNEQFF.

The chain uses TRBV6-1 and TRBJ2-7; 9 nucleotides align to TRBD1. CDR1 and CDR2 (germline): MNHNS, SASEGT. The CDR3 has 12 residues. V lost 1 base and J lost 12; bases outside the gene matches: 4. CDR3 bases: TGTGCCAGCAGTGAAGGCGGGACAGGGCGGTACTTC. It codes for CASSEGGTGRYF.

The V call is TRBV7-2, the J call TRBJ2-3; D is possibly TRBD1 (8 bases). The CDR3 is 14 amino acids. Trimming cost V 6 bases and J 5 bases, with 15 bases left between them. The germline V gene has CDR1 SGHTA and CDR2 FQGNSA. The CDR3 protein is CASRDREGEDTQYF. For the CDR3, the DNA is TGTGCCAGCAGGGACAGGGAGGGTGAAGATACGCAGTATTTT. Drawing the rest from reference TRBV7-2 and TRBJ2-3, the complete variable domain is GAGVSQSPSNKVTEKGKDVELRCDPISGHTALYWYRQSLGQGLEFLIYFQGNSAPDKSGLPSDRFSAERTGGSVSTLTIQRTQQEDSAVYLCASRDREGEDTQYFGPGTRLTVL.

The gene calls are TRBV7-3 and TRBJ1-1, with no clear D. Germline CDR1 and CDR2: SGHTA and FQGTGA. The CDR3 has 13 amino acids. V was clipped by 3 bases and J by 4 bases, with 9 bases between them. The CDR3 reads CASSFLPSTEAFF. The CDR3 coding sequence is TGTGCCAGCAGCTTTCTGCCGAGCACTGAAGCTTTCTTT.

The chain couples TRBV18 to TRBJ2-1, with 8 positions matching TRBD1. There are 16 residues in the CDR3. Germline-derived CDR1 and CDR2 are KGHSH and LQKENI. Trimming cost V 5 bases and J 0 bases; bases outside gene matches: 6. DNA for the CDR3: TGTGCCAGCTCATCGACAGGGGCCTTCTCCTACAATGAGCAGTTCTTC. Protein sequence: CASSSTGAFSYNEQFF.

This clone was seen a handful of times. This chain links TRBV6-5 with TRBJ2-2, with D maybe TRBD1 (6 bases). Germline V CDR1 and CDR2: MNHEY, SVGAGI. Deletions cut 2 bases from V and 5 bases from J, with 12 bases between. This CDR3 comprises 15 residues. The CDR3 spells CASSYDRSLTGELFF. CDR3 sequence (DNA): TGTGCCAGCAGTTACGACAGGAGCCTAACCGGGGAGCTGTTTTTT.

This chain links TRBV18 with TRBJ2-5, with D uncertain. Trimming took off 1 base at V and 5 bases at J, with 5 bases between the two ends. The CDR3 extends over 12 amino acids. Germline CDR1 KGHSH, CDR2 LQKENI. CDR3 bases: TGTGCCAGCTCACCACGTGGGGAGACCCAGTACTTC. Protein: CASSPRGETQYF.

This clone was observed a few times. V is TRBV6-6 and J is TRBJ1-2, with 9 bases identical to TRBD1. Germline V gene sequence: CDR1 MNHNY, CDR2 SVGAGI (reference sequence). Losses at the gene ends were 6 bases for V and 2 bases for J; bases not matched to a gene: 7. The CDR3 is made up of 15 amino acids. CDR3 loop: CASSVQGAANYGYTF. CDR3 sequence (DNA): TGTGCCAGCAGCGTACAGGGGGCGGCCAACTATGGCTACACCTTC.

The chain employs TRBV2 and TRBJ2-6; the D is unclear. The ends were cut back, 1 base at V and 4 bases at J, with 11 bases in the middle. There are 16 residues in the CDR3. Germline V gene sequence: CDR1 SNHLY, CDR2 FYNNEI. The CDR3 region is CASSEGLSIGANVLTF. The CDR3 DNA is TGTGCCAGCAGTGAAGGTCTCAGTATCGGGGCCAACGTCCTGACTTTC. The full variable domain, completed using reference TRBV2 and TRBJ2-6, is EPEVTQTPSHQVTQMGQEVILRCVPISNHLYFYWYRQILGQKVEFLVSFYNNEISEKSEIFDDQFSVERPDGSNFTLKIRSTKLEDSAMYFCASSEGLSIGANVLTFGAGSRLTVL.

The genes are TRBV7-9 and TRBJ1-1, with D unclear. CDR1 is SEHNR, CDR2 FQNEAQ, per germline (reference sequence). The germline V and J ends were trimmed by 2 bases and 1 base, with 11 bases remaining between them. This CDR3 is built from 15 residues. CDR3 nucleotides: TGTGCCAGCAGCTTATTTCGGGGAACGAACACTGAAGCTTTCTTT. Its protein product is CASSLFRGTNTEAFF.

V usage is TRBV7-2 and J usage is TRBJ1-6; the match to TRBD1 covers 7 bases. The V gene's germline CDR1 is SGHTA and CDR2 FQGNSA. CDR3 length: 15 amino acids. The V and J ends lost 5 bases and 6 bases, in that order; junction bases with no gene match: 7. Here the CDR3 DNA reads TGTGCCAGCAGCACGGGGACAGCCCTTAATTCACCCCTCCACTTT. It codes for CASSTGTALNSPLHF.

This clone was seen just once. CDR3 amino acids: CASSSREAYNSPLHF. The CDR3 nucleotides are TGTGCCAGCAGCTCTAGGGAGGCCTATAATTCACCCCTCCACTTT. This rearrangement joins TRBV5-5 to TRBJ1-6, with D unclear. The V and J ends lost 3 bases and 2 bases respectively, with 9 bases between them. The CDR3 runs 15 residues. Per the germline V gene, CDR1 is SGHKS and CDR2 is YYEKEE (reference sequence).

V is TRBV5-4 and J is TRBJ2-7; 8 bases agree with TRBD1. The germline V gene has CDR1 SGHNT and CDR2 YYREEE (reference sequence). The junction had 4 bases not matched to a gene; V was cut back by 0 bases and J by 2 bases. There are 15 residues in the CDR3. CDR3 in amino acids: CASSLAGTGPYEQYF. DNA of the CDR3: TGTGCCAGCAGCTTGGCCGGGACAGGTCCCTACGAGCAGTACTTC. Complete variable domain (other parts from reference TRBV5-4 and TRBJ2-7): ETGVTQSPTHLIKTRGQQVTLRCSSQSGHNTVSWYQQALGQGPQFIFQYYREEENGRGNFPPRFSGLQFPNYSSELNVNALELDDSALYLCASSLAGTGPYEQYFGPGTRLTVT.

The rearrangement uses TRBV18 and TRBJ2-5; D not certain. Trimming cost V 3 bases and J 1 base, with 12 bases left between them. The germline gives CDR1 KGHSH, CDR2 LQKENI. The CDR3 is 15 residues long. CDR3: CASSPRLATQETQYF. CDR3 in DNA: TGTGCCAGCTCACCGAGGTTGGCAACCCAAGAGACCCAGTACTTC. The full variable domain, completed using reference TRBV18 and TRBJ2-5, is NAGVMQNPRHLVRRRGQEARLRCSPMKGHSHVYWYRQLPEEGLKFMVYLQKENIIDESGMPKERFSAEFPKEGPSILRIQQVVRGDSAAYFCASSPRLATQETQYFGPGTRLLVL.